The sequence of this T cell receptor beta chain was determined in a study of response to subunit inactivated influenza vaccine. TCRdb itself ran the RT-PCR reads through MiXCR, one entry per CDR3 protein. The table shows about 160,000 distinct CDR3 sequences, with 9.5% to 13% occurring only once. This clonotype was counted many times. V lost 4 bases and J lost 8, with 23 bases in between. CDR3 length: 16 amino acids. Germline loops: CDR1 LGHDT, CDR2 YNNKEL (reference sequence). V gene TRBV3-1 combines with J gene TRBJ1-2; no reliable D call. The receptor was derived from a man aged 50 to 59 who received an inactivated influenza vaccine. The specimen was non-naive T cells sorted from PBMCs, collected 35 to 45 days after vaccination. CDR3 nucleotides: TGTGCCAGCAGCCCCAACTTATGGACCGCCACGGTCGGCTACACCTTC. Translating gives CASSPNLWTATVGYTF.